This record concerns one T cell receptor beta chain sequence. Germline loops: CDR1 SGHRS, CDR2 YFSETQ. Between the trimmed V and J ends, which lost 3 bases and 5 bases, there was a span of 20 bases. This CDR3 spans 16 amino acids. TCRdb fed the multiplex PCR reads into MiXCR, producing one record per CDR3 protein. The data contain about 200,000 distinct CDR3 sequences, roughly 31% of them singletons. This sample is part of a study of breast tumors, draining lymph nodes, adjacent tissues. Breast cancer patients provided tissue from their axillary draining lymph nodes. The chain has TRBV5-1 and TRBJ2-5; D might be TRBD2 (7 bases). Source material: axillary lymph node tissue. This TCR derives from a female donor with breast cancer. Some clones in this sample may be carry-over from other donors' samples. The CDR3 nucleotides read TGCGCCAGCAGCTACCGAGGACGGGGGGCGGTGGAGACCCAGTACTTC. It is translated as CASSYRGRGAVETQYF.